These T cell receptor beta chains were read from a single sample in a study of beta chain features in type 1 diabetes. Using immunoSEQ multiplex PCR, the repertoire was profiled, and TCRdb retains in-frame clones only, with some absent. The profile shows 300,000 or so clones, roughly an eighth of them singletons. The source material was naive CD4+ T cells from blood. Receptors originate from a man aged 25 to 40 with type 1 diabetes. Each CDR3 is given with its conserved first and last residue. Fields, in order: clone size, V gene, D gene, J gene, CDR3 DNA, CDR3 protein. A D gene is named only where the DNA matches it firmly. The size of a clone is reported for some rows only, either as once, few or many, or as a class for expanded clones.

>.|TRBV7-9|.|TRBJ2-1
TGTGCCAGCAGGCCTTTAGACGACAGCTACAATGAGCAGTTCTTC
CASRPLDDSYNEQFF
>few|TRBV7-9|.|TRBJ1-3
TGTGCCAGCAGCCGGCGGGACGGAGGAAACACCATATATTTT
CASSRRDGGNTIYF
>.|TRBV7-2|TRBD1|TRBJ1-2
TGTGCCAGCAGTCGATCGGACAGGGCGGGCTACACCTTC
CASSRSDRAGYTF
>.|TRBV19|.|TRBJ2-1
TGTGCCAGTAGTATCGCGGGCAGCTCCTACAATGAGCAGTTCTTC
CASSIAGSSYNEQFF
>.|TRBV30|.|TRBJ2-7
TGTGCCTGGAGTGTACCTAGCACCTACGAGCAGTACTTC
CAWSVPSTYEQYF
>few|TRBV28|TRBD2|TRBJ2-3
TGTGCCAGCATAGCGGGAGGCGCAGATACGCAGTATTTT
CASIAGGADTQYF
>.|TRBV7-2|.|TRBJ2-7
TGTGCCAGCAGCTTAGCGGCTGGGGCTGGCTCCTACGAGCAGTACTTC
CASSLAAGAGSYEQYF
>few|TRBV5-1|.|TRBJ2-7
TGCGCCAGCAGTTTGGTGGGCAGCGGATCCTACGAGCAGTACTTC
CASSLVGSGSYEQYF
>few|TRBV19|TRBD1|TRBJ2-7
TGTGCCAGTAGTATCGGACAGGGTATATCCTACGAGCAGTACTTC
CASSIGQGISYEQYF
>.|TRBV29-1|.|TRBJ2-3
TGCAGCGTTGACAGGACAGAGGCCACAGATACGCAGTATTTT
CSVDRTEATDTQYF
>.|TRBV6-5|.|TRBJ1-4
TGTGCCAGCAGTCAAGGGTCCCTTCAGCGGAAACTGTTTTTT
CASSQGSLQRKLFF
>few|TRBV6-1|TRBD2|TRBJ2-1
TGTGCCAGCATTTCTGGGACTAGCGGGAGAGATGAGCAGTTCTTC
CASISGTSGRDEQFF
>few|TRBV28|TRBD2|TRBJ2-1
TGTGCCAGCAGTAAGGGGACTAGCGGGAGCTACAATGAGCAGTTCTTC
CASSKGTSGSYNEQFF
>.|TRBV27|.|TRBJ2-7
TGTGCCAGCAGTCTATCCCTGGCCAGAGGGCCGATGTCCTACGAGCAGTACTTC
CASSLSLARGPMSYEQYF
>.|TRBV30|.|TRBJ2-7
TGTGCCTGGAGTGTAAGCGGTTGGGAGCAGAGTTACGAGCAGTACTTC
CAWSVSGWEQSYEQYF
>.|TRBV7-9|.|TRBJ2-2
TGTGCCAGCCCCTCCGTGGGGCGTACCGGGGAGCTGTTTTTT
CASPSVGRTGELFF
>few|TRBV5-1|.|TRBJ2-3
TGCGCCAGCAGCTTGGGGACTTCCACAGATACGCAGTATTTT
CASSLGTSTDTQYF
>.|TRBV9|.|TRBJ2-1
TGTGCCAGCAGCGTAGCCCAGACTAATGAGCAGTTCTTC
CASSVAQTNEQFF
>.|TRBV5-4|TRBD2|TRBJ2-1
TGTGCCAGCAGCTTGGTAGTGGGAGGGCCGGGGAATGAGCAGTTCTTC
CASSLVVGGPGNEQFF
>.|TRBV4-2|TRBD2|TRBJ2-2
TGTGCCAGCAGCCCACGGACTAGCGGTACTTCGAACACCGGGGAGCTGTTTTTT
CASSPRTSGTSNTGELFF
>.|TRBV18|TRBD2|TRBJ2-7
TGTGCCAGCTCACCATCGAGCCCGACTAGCGGGCGGTTCTACGAGCAGTACTTC
CASSPSSPTSGRFYEQYF
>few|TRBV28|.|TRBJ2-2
TGTGCCAGCAGTTTTTCGGGGGAGCTGTTTTTT
CASSFSGELFF
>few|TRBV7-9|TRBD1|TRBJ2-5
TGTGCCAGCAGCTCCGTCCCGGGACAGGGGGCTCGGGAGACCCAGTACTTC
CASSSVPGQGARETQYF
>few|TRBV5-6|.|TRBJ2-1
TGTGCCAGCAGCTTGCAAGGAAGGGGTAACAATGAGCAGTTCTTC
CASSLQGRGNNEQFF
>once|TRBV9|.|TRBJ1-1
TGTGCCAGCAGCGTCATCCCCGCGGGCACTGAAGCTTTCTTT
CASSVIPAGTEAFF
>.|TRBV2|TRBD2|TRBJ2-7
TGTGCCAGCAGTGAAACTAGCGGGAAGAACGAGCAGTACTTC
CASSETSGKNEQYF
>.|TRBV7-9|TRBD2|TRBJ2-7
TGTGCCAGCAGCTTAGGTAGAAGCGGGAGGATGTTCGGGGGCGAGCAGTACTTC
CASSLGRSGRMFGGEQYF
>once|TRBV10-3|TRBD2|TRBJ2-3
TGTGCCATCCGACTAGCGGAGATCACAGATACGCAGTATTTT
CAIRLAEITDTQYF
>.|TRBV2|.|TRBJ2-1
TGTGCCAGCATAAGAGATGGCTCCTACAATGAGCAGTTCTTC
CASIRDGSYNEQFF
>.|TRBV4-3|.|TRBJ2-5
TGCGCCAGCAGCCGAGGGGGCGCGGGGAATCGGGAGACCCAGTACTTC
CASSRGGAGNRETQYF
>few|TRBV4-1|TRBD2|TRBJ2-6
TGCGCCAGCAGCCCGGGGGGAGCTGGGGCCAACGTCCTGACTTTC
CASSPGGAGANVLTF
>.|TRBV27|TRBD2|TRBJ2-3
TGTGCCAGTGGGGGACTAGCCGGGATCACAGATACGCAGTATTTT
CASGGLAGITDTQYF
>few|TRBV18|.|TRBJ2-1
TGTGCCAGCTCACCAATCGGAACAGGGCCGTATGAGCAGTTCTTC
CASSPIGTGPYEQFF
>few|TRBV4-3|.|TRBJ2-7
TGCGCCAGCAGCCAAAATCGGGGATCCTACGAGCAGTACTTC
CASSQNRGSYEQYF
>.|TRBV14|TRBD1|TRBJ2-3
TGTGCCAGCAGCCCGAAGACAGGGGGCGTCGATACGCAGTATTTT
CASSPKTGGVDTQYF
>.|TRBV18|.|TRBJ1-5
TGTGCCAGCTCACCCCTCCGGGATAGCAATCAGCCCCAGCATTTT
CASSPLRDSNQPQHF
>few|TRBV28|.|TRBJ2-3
TGTGCCAGCAGTCCTTGGACTAGCACAGATACGCAGTATTTT
CASSPWTSTDTQYF
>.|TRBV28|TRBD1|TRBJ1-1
TGTGCCAGCAGTCAGGGGGATAACACTGAAGCTTTCTTT
CASSQGDNTEAFF
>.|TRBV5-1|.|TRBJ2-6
TGCGCCAGCAGCTTATCGGGAGAGGCTGGGGCCAACGTCCTGACTTTC
CASSLSGEAGANVLTF
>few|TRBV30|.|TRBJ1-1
TGTGCCTCGCGACAGTGGGCGAGCACTGAAGCTTTCTTT
CASRQWASTEAFF
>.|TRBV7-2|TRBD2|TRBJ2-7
TGTGCCAGCAGCTTAGAGCGGGGAGCCTACGAGCAGTACTTC
CASSLERGAYEQYF
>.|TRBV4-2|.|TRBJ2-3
TGTGCCAGCAGCCAAGATCCTATCGCAGGGTCAACAGATACGCAGTATTTT
CASSQDPIAGSTDTQYF
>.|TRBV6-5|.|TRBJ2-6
TGTGCCAGCAGGGGGCATGGGACTGGGGCCAACGTCCTGACTTTC
CASRGHGTGANVLTF
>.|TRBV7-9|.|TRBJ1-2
TGTGCCAGCAGCCTGAACTATGGCTACACCTTC
CASSLNYGYTF
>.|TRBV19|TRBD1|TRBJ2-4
TGTGCCAGTAGTATCTCAGGGGGAGAAAACATTCAGTACTTC
CASSISGGENIQYF
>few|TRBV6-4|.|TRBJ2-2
TGTGCCAGCAGTGCGAACTTAATGACCGGGGAGCTGTTTTTT
CASSANLMTGELFF
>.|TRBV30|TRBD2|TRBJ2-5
TGTGCCTCGACTAGCGGGGTCCAAGAGACCCAGTACTTC
CASTSGVQETQYF
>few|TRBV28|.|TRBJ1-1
TGTGCCAGCAGTTTGACAGTCGAAGCTTTCTTT
CASSLTVEAFF
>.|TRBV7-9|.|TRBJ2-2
TGTGCCAGCAGCTTGGGCGGGCCCGCCGGGGAGCTGTTTTTT
CASSLGGPAGELFF
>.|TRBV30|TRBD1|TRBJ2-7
TGTGCCTGGAGTTATCCGGGACAGGTCTCCTACGAGCAGTACTTC
CAWSYPGQVSYEQYF
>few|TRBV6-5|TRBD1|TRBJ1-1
TGTGCCAGCAGTCCCCGACAGGGATGGAACACTGAAGCTTTCTTT
CASSPRQGWNTEAFF
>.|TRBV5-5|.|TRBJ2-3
TGTGCCAGCAGTACAACCCGATCGTCCGATACGCAGTATTTT
CASSTTRSSDTQYF
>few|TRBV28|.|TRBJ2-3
TGTGCCAGCAGTTCGGGACTGCCAGATACGCAGTATTTT
CASSSGLPDTQYF
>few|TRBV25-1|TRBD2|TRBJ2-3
TGTGCCAGCAGTGAGGGGTCAGCGGGAGTGGATACGCAGTATTTT
CASSEGSAGVDTQYF